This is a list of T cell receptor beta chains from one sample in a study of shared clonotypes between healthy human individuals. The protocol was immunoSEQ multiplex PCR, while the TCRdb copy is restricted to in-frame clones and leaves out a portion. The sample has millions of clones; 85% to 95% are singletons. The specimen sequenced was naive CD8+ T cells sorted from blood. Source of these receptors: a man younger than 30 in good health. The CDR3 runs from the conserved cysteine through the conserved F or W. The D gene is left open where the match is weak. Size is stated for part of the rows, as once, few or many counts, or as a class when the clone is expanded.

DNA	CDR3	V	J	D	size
TGTGCCAGCAGCTTATTTGGCGGGCCGGAGACCCAGTACTTC	CASSLFGGPETQYF	TRBV7-9	TRBJ2-5	-	-
TGTGCCAGCACCGCAGGGTACACAGATACGCAGTATTTT	CASTAGYTDTQYF	TRBV2	TRBJ2-3	-	-
TGTGCCAGCAGTTACGTACCGGGGGCGGAGGAGACCCAGTACTTC	CASSYVPGAEETQYF	TRBV6-5	TRBJ2-5	-	-
TGCGCCAGCAGCTTGGGGTACGGCAAGACCTACGAGCAGTACTTC	CASSLGYGKTYEQYF	TRBV5-1	TRBJ2-7	-	-
TGTGCCAGCAGTTGGACGACAGGCCCGTCCTACGAGCAGTACTTC	CASSWTTGPSYEQYF	TRBV6-5	TRBJ2-7	-	-
TGCGCCAGCAGCCAAGATCGTACCCAAGAGACCCAGTACTTC	CASSQDRTQETQYF	TRBV4-3	TRBJ2-5	-	-
TGCAGCGTTGATTCAGGGGCCGGATCGAACACTGAAGCTTTCTTT	CSVDSGAGSNTEAFF	TRBV29-1	TRBJ1-1	-	once
TGTGCCAGCAGTGATCTTGGCGGGGTTTTCACAGATACGCAGTATTTT	CASSDLGGVFTDTQYF	TRBV25-1	TRBJ2-3	-	-
TGTGCCAGCAGCTCCCCCGTGGCGGGGGGGACCTACAATGAGCAGTTCTTC	CASSSPVAGGTYNEQFF	TRBV7-9	TRBJ2-1	TRBD2	-
TGTGCCAGCAGCTCTCTGGGACACCCCTACGAGCAGTACTTC	CASSSLGHPYEQYF	TRBV5-6	TRBJ2-7	-	-
TGTGCCAGTAGTTTTGGGGTTGGGACTGAAGCTTTCTTT	CASSFGVGTEAFF	TRBV19	TRBJ1-1	-	-
TGCGCCAGCAGCCAAGTGGGTTCCCTTGAAGCTTTCTTT	CASSQVGSLEAFF	TRBV4-1	TRBJ1-1	-	-
TGCGCCAGCAGCGAGGACAGGGTTGCCTACGAGCAGTACTTC	CASSEDRVAYEQYF	TRBV5-1	TRBJ2-7	TRBD1	-
TGTGCCAGCAGCGCTAAACAGGGGTCGGGTGAAAAACTGTTTTTT	CASSAKQGSGEKLFF	TRBV9	TRBJ1-4	TRBD1	-
TGCGCCAGCAGCCCGGACCCCTCGTACGCCTACGAGCAGTACTTC	CASSPDPSYAYEQYF	TRBV4-1	TRBJ2-7	-	-
TGTGCCAGCTCACCCCCTGGGACAGGGGGCCTCAATCAGCCCCAGCATTTT	CASSPPGTGGLNQPQHF	TRBV18	TRBJ1-5	TRBD1	-
TGCAGCGTTTTGAGGGAGGGCAATACCGGGGAGCTGTTTTTT	CSVLREGNTGELFF	TRBV29-1	TRBJ2-2	TRBD2	once
TGTGCCAGCAGTGCCGGGACTCAACAAGAGACCCAGTACTTC	CASSAGTQQETQYF	TRBV2	TRBJ2-5	-	few
TGCAGCGTTCCCAAGGAGGGAGACTATGGCTACACCTTC	CSVPKEGDYGYTF	TRBV29-1	TRBJ1-2	-	-
TGTGCCAGCAGTTTCGACAAAAATTATTATGGCTACACCTTC	CASSFDKNYYGYTF	TRBV27	TRBJ1-2	-	-
TGTGCCAGCCTGGCAGACAACACAGATACGCAGTATTTT	CASLADNTDTQYF	TRBV27	TRBJ2-3	-	-
TGTGCTAGCAGCCCGAGGCCCAGCAATGAGCAGTTCTTC	CASSPRPSNEQFF	TRBV7-7	TRBJ2-1	-	-
TGCGCCAGCAGCCAGAAGCCCGACCTCCAATGGGATACGCAGTATTTT	CASSQKPDLQWDTQYF	TRBV4-3	TRBJ2-3	-	-
TGTGCCAGCAGCTTGGACACCGGGGAGCTGTTTTTT	CASSLDTGELFF	TRBV5-6	TRBJ2-2	-	-
TGTGCCTGGAGTACGAACACTGAAGCTTTCTTT	CAWSTNTEAFF	TRBV30	TRBJ1-1	-	-
TGTGCCAGTAGTATCGGGGCAGCGGAATACGAGCAGTACTTC	CASSIGAAEYEQYF	TRBV19	TRBJ2-7	-	-
TGTGCCAGCAGCTCCCTAGCGGGAGGAAACGAGCAGTACTTC	CASSSLAGGNEQYF	TRBV11-2	TRBJ2-7	TRBD2	-
TGTGCCAGCAGTTACCCCCGGGGACAGGGAGGCGGGGAGCTGTTTTTT	CASSYPRGQGGGELFF	TRBV6-6	TRBJ2-2	TRBD1	-
TGTGCCAGCAGCTTAGCCCGGGACGGTGACTACGAGCAGTACTTC	CASSLARDGDYEQYF	TRBV7-6	TRBJ2-7	-	-
TGTGCCAGCGGGAACGTCGCGGGACAGGGACGGTACTTC	CASGNVAGQGRYF	TRBV27	TRBJ2-4	TRBD1	-
TGCGCCAGCAGCTTCAGTGTAGCGGGAGGGTCGAGCTCCTACGAGCAGTACTTC	CASSFSVAGGSSSYEQYF	TRBV5-1	TRBJ2-7	TRBD2	-
TGTGCCAGCTCACCCGGGGGGGCGGGCCACGAGCAGTACTTC	CASSPGGAGHEQYF	TRBV18	TRBJ2-7	TRBD2	-
TGTGCCAGTAGCCCGTGGACTGTGAACACTGAAGCTTTCTTT	CASSPWTVNTEAFF	TRBV19	TRBJ1-1	-	-
TGTGCCAGCAGCTTAGTCCCTAGCGGGTACCAAGAGACCCAGTACTTC	CASSLVPSGYQETQYF	TRBV7-9	TRBJ2-5	TRBD2	-
TGTGCCAGCAGCGCCAGACAGGGATGGCTAGCGGGAGATGGCACAGATACGCAGTATTTT	CASSARQGWLAGDGTDTQYF	TRBV9	TRBJ2-3	TRBD2	once
TGTGCCTGGAGGAGCATGGGGGCACTTTACGAGCAGTACTTC	CAWRSMGALYEQYF	TRBV30	TRBJ2-7	-	-
TGCGCCAGCAGGCAGGGGCGCACAGATACGCAGTATTTT	CASRQGRTDTQYF	TRBV5-1	TRBJ2-3	-	-
TGTGCCAGCAGTTCTGATGGGAACTCTGGGGCCAACGTCCTGACTTTC	CASSSDGNSGANVLTF	TRBV28	TRBJ2-6	-	-
TGTGCCAGCAGTTTATGGCCTTCAAATGAAAAACTGTTTTTT	CASSLWPSNEKLFF	TRBV27	TRBJ1-4	-	-
TGTGCCAGTAGTCCGTGGGACAGCAATCAGCCCCAGCATTTT	CASSPWDSNQPQHF	TRBV19	TRBJ1-5	-	few
TGTGCCAGTAGTATAGCTAGCGGGATAACCTACAATGAGCAGTTCTTC	CASSIASGITYNEQFF	TRBV19	TRBJ2-1	TRBD2	-
TGCACCAGCAGCTGGGACAGCGCAAGCTCCTACGAGCAGTACTTC	CTSSWDSASSYEQYF	TRBV1	TRBJ2-7	-	-
TGTGCCAGCAGTTTATTCAGGGGCCTAATCAATGAGCAGTTCTTC	CASSLFRGLINEQFF	TRBV28	TRBJ2-1	-	-
TGTGCCAGCAGCCGTCGACAGGATACCTACGAGCAGTACTTC	CASSRRQDTYEQYF	TRBV21-1	TRBJ2-7	-	-
TGTGCCAGCACCGCTGAGACAGATACGCAGTATTTT	CASTAETDTQYF	TRBV7-9	TRBJ2-3	-	once
TGTGCCAGCAGCCCGGGACAGGGGGAGGATTCACCCCTCCACTTT	CASSPGQGEDSPLHF	TRBV7-9	TRBJ1-6	TRBD1	-
TGTGCCAGCAGCCGGGACAGGGTTTTCAATCAGCCCCAGCATTTT	CASSRDRVFNQPQHF	TRBV7-9	TRBJ1-5	TRBD1	-
TGCGCCAGCAGCCAAGAGGGGGACTCATCCTACGAGCAGTACTTC	CASSQEGDSSYEQYF	TRBV4-3	TRBJ2-7	-	-
TGCGCCAGCAGCCAAGATAGAGGGGTCGAGCAGTACTTC	CASSQDRGVEQYF	TRBV4-1	TRBJ2-7	-	-
TGTGCCAGCAGCTCCTCGGGGTACGGGGTAGAAGGCACTCTTCCTGAGCAGTTCTTC	CASSSSGYGVEGTLPEQFF	TRBV13	TRBJ2-1	-	-
TGTGCCAGCAGCTTAGTAACTGGACCAGACAATGAGCAGTTCTTC	CASSLVTGPDNEQFF	TRBV7-3	TRBJ2-1	-	-
TGTGCCACCAGCAGACTATCGGGACAGGGGATCTACGAGCAGTACTTC	CATSRLSGQGIYEQYF	TRBV15	TRBJ2-7	TRBD1	once
TGCGCCAGCAGCTTAGACACGCGACTAGCGGGGGGCAATGAGCAGTTCTTC	CASSLDTRLAGGNEQFF	TRBV5-1	TRBJ2-1	TRBD2	-
TGTGCCAGCAGCTTAATGGAAGGTTACACTGAAGCTTTCTTT	CASSLMEGYTEAFF	TRBV7-2	TRBJ1-1	-	-
TGTGCCAGCAGCTTTGACGGGGGCTACGAGCAGTACTTC	CASSFDGGYEQYF	TRBV7-8	TRBJ2-7	-	-
TGTGCCAGCAGCGCGGGACTAGCGGGGCCGCCCACAGATACGCAGTATTTT	CASSAGLAGPPTDTQYF	TRBV9	TRBJ2-3	TRBD2	-
TGTGCCAGCAGCCATCAAGCGAATCCAGATACGCAGTATTTT	CASSHQANPDTQYF	TRBV7-9	TRBJ2-3	-	-